The entry that follows covers one T cell receptor beta chain sequence. Its cognate antigen is unknown. This entry comes from a study of identifying expanded T cells in peripheral blood. Study-wide results and caveats: Differentially abundant clones: about 1.2 between replicates, about 15 at around 15 days, roughly 18 at four. Across healthy donors, higher total template counts meant significantly greater roughly 2-week count variance.

During the collection period, no donor immune events like infections were recorded. The ends were cut back, 4 bases at V and 0 bases at J, with 11 bases in the middle. Germline CDR1 is SGHKS and CDR2 is YYEKEE (reference sequence). The CDR3 runs 15 residues. The protocol was immunoSEQ multiplex PCR, while the TCRdb copy is restricted to in-frame clones and leaves out a portion. This table holds approximately 90,000 clones, about 88% found once. This sequence originates from a person aged 18 to 75 in good health. The sequenced sample was blood. The chain joins TRBV5-5 to TRBJ2-4, with D maybe TRBD1 (5 bases). CDR3 protein: CASSVTEQAKNIQYF. The CDR3 nucleotides read TGTGCCAGCAGCGTGACAGAGCAAGCCAAAAACATTCAGTACTTC. Supplemented by reference TRBV5-5 and TRBJ2-4, the full variable domain reads DAGVTQSPTHLIKTRGQQVTLRCSPISGHKSVSWYQQVLGQGPQFIFQYYEKEERGRGNFPDRFSARQFPNYSSELNVNALLLGDSALYLCASSVTEQAKNIQYFGAGTRLSVL.